Shown below are 6 T cell receptor beta chains from a single sample sequenced in a study of OX40 agonist ivuxolimab in advanced cancers. The data were produced by immunoSEQ multiplex PCR, yet TCRdb's version contains in-frame clones alone and is incomplete. This table has about 88,000 clones, approximately 85% appearing once. The starting material was CD4+ or CD8+ T cells sorted from blood, obtained in a trial of the OX40 agonist ivuxolimab. The origin of the receptors is an adult with an advanced solid tumor such as melanoma, head and neck, liver or kidney cancer.

This chain connects TRBV2 to TRBJ1-2; 7 bases fit TRBD1. Germline CDR1 is SNHLY and CDR2 is FYNNEI. CDR3 length: 20 amino acids. The junction had 25 bases not matched to a gene; V was cut back by 5 bases and J by 4 bases. Here the CDR3 DNA reads TGTGCCAGCAGTTCCGAGAAGGAGAACAGGGGCCTCGCTCGACTCTATGGCTACACCTTC. Residues: CASSSEKENRGLARLYGYTF.

This chain uses TRBV5-4 with TRBJ1-1; weak D call: TRBD1 (5 bases). Trimming cost V 4 bases and J 3 bases, with 10 bases left between them. CDR1 SGHNT and CDR2 YYREEE come from the germline V gene (reference sequence). The CDR3 covers 13 residues. The CDR3 DNA sequence: TGTGCCAGCAGCCTTGGGGCCGACACTGAAGCTTTCTTT. It yields the protein CASSLGADTEAFF. The whole variable domain, filled in from reference TRBV5-4 and TRBJ1-1, reads ETGVTQSPTHLIKTRGQQVTLRCSSQSGHNTVSWYQQALGQGPQFIFQYYREEENGRGNFPPRFSGLQFPNYSSELNVNALELDDSALYLCASSLGADTEAFFGQGTRLTVV.

The chain joins TRBV7-2 to TRBJ2-7; 7 positions match TRBD2. This CDR3 is built from 16 residues. Germline values: CDR1 SGHTA, CDR2 FQGNSA. V was clipped by 5 bases and J by 0 bases; unmatched bases: 10. In DNA, the CDR3 is TGTGCCAGCAGCGTAACCCCCCTAGCGGACTCCTACGAGCAGTACTTC. Protein sequence: CASSVTPLADSYEQYF.

CDR3: CASSGWGSHEQYF. For the CDR3, the DNA is TGTGCCAGCTCAGGGTGGGGATCCCACGAGCAGTACTTC. This chain joins TRBV18 and TRBJ2-7, with D unclear. This CDR3 spans 13 amino acids. Trimming cost V 5 bases and J 5 bases, with 13 bases left between them. Germline lookup yields CDR1 KGHSH and CDR2 LQKENI.

This sequence joins TRBV9 and TRBJ1-1; D uncertain. The CDR3 length is 14 residues. Trimming removed 4 bases at V and 0 bases at J, with 10 bases between. CDR1 is SGDLS and CDR2 is YYNGEE in the germline V gene. The CDR3 coding sequence is TGTGCCAGCAGCCCTCAGACGGTGAACACTGAAGCTTTCTTT. Its translation is CASSPQTVNTEAFF.

The chain couples TRBV7-9 to TRBJ2-3; 8 nucleotides match TRBD1. Trimming removed 2 bases from V and 6 bases from J; junction bases left unmatched: 16. The CDR3 sequence is 18 residues long. Germline CDR1 and CDR2: SEHNR and FQNEAQ (reference sequence). CDR3 nucleotides: TGTGCCAGCAGCTTACTTCGACAGGGGAGGTTGGCGCCCGATACGCAGTATTTT. Translating it yields CASSLLRQGRLAPDTQYF.